This entry concerns a single TCR beta chain. The source of the sample is a study of T cells in women clearing cervical HPV infection. Study-wide context: Controls were women whose single incident HPV16 infection cleared within 12 months without precancer or cancer.

Sequencing was performed with immunoSEQ multiplex PCR; in TCRdb, only in-frame clones are kept and a portion is missing. The repertoire table contains 30,000 to 45,000 clones. Source material: blood buffy coat. The TCR comes from a woman aged 18 to 69 with a cervical HPV16 infection that either progressed to CIN3+ or cleared (not recorded which).

CDR3 amino acids: CASSQLMNTEAFF. The covered CDR3 bases are TGTGCCAGCAGTCAGTTAATGAACACTGAA. The V call is TRBV2, the J call TRBJ1-1, with D hard to call. The CDR3 is cut off 3 residues early in the read; its end comes from the germline J gene. CDR3 length: 13 amino acids. Looked up from germline, CDR1 is SNHLY and CDR2 is FYNNEI. Trimming left V 5 bases short and J 0 bases short, with 7 bases between.